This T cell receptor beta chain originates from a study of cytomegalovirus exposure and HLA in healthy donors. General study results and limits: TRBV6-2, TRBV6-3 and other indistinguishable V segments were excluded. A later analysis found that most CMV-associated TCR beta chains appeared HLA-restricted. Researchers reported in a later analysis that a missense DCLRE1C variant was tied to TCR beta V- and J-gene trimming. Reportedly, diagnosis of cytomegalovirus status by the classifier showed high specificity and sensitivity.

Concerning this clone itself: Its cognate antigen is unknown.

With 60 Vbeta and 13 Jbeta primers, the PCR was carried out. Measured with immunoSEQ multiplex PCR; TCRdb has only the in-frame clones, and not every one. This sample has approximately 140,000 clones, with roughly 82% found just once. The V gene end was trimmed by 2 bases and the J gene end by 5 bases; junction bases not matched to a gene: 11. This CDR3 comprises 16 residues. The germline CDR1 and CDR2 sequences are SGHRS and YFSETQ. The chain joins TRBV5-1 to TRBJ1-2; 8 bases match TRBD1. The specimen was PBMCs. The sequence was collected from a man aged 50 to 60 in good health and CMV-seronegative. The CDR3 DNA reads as TGCGCCAGCAGCTTAAATCCTCAGGGGGCAGGTTATGGCTACACCTTC. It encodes CASSLNPQGAGYGYTF.